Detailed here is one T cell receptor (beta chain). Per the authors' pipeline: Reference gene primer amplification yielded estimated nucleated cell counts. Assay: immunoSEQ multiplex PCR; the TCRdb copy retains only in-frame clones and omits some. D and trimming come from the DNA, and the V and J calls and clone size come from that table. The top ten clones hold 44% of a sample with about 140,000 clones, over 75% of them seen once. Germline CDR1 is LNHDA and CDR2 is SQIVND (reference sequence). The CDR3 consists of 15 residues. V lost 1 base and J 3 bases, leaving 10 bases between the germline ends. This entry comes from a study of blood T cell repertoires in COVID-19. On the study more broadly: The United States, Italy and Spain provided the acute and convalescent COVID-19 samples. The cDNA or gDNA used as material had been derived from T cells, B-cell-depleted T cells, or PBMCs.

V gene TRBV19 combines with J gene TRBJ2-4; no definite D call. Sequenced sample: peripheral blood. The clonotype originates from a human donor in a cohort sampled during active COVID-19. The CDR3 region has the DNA TGTGCCAGTAGTATAGCTAGTTTGGACAAAAACATTCAGTACTTC. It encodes CASSIASLDKNIQYF.